The clone carrying this T cell receptor beta chain showed up just a few times. Antigen unknown. The sample belongs to a study of T cell repertoires in cytomegalovirus infection. Study at large: Both CMV infection and a matching HLA type were indicated by public TCR beta signatures. Overall study findings and caveats: Adding up the frequency of public TCR beta families identified people who carried CMV plus the relevant HLA. Predominance within the ex vivo response was attributable to HLA-C-restricted CMV-specific TCR beta clonotypes.

The V gene's germline CDR1 is SQVTM and CDR2 ANQGSEA. V trimming: 4 bases; J trimming: 3 bases; junction bases outside the gene matches: 8. The CDR3 loop spans 15 amino acids. From the reads, TCRdb called clonotypes with MiXCR, one entry per CDR3 protein. The sample includes roughly 640,000 distinct CDR3 sequences, 20% to 25% seen only once; the top ten take less than 10%. The rearrangement links TRBV29-1 to TRBJ1-1; the match to TRBD1 covers 10 bases. The source is a human donor in good health (CMV status not recorded). Some clones in this sample may be carry-over from other donors' samples. The material sequenced was CD8+ T cells from PBMCs. This CDR3 reads CSVAGTGVGDTEAFF. CDR3 coding DNA: TGCAGCGTTGCGGGGACAGGGGTCGGGGACACTGAAGCTTTCTTT.